This T cell receptor beta chain was documented in a study of CD8+CD57+ T cells in acquired aplastic anemia (dated by TCRdb to 2016 to 2019). In the study overall: A mean of roughly 2.9 ug of DNA, ranging from roughly 0.19 to 30 ug, was extracted from sorted CD4+ and CD8+ cells. For healthy donor samples, the average read count was around 9.8 million for CD4+ cells and roughly 12 million for CD8+ cells. The investigation overall reported the following: CD8+ Simpson's diversity did not differ significantly between patients and healthy controls (P=0.060). Fewer than 30 CD8+ CDR3 sequences were found in both patients and controls but appeared to be highly expressed in patients and within the immunodominant clones of the patients.

On this clonotype: Its antigen is currently not known. No much larger clone exists at a distance of one base, and base qualities are not known.

The CDR3 sequence holds 16 residues, the cysteine and phenylalanine included. The only DNA kept is the CDR3, 48 bases in frame from the first base. Reading the germline V gene gives CDR1 KGHDR and CDR2 SFDVKD. For this chain, trimming is 3 bases at the V end and 4 bases at the J end, and the number of junction bases without a gene match is 10. Genomic DNA served as template for TCR beta VDJ combination and CDR3 sequence profiling. An Illumina HiSeq 2000 was used for TCR repertoire sequencing. Per the original workflow: Repertoires were assessed using TRBV/TRBJ rearrangement plots, CDR3 size and DJ length profiles, and Simpson's diversity index. The most abundant DNA sequence in the deep sequencing data was defined as the immunodominant clone. CDR3 amino acid sequences were checked for sharing across subjects and were also compared against the VDJdb database and published repertoires. TCRdb reworked the public reads: Q25 trimming with fastp, MiXCR clone assembly, productive beta chains retained. Rows with a matching CDR3 protein are joined into one entry that keeps the most common DNA and genes. These V and J calls are TCRdb output, not the study's own analysis. The sample records about 140,000 distinct CDR3 sequences, around two fifths of which are singletons. The ten top clones hold under 9% of the sample.

TCR repertoires of sorted CD4+ and CD8+ blood T cells from severe aplastic anemia patients and healthy subjects were deep-sequenced in the study. Ficoll-Paque density gradient centrifugation was used to isolate peripheral blood mononuclear cells. Before DNA extraction, CD4+ and CD8+ T cells were sorted with FACS or magnetic beads. Sequenced material: sorted CD4+, CD8+, or CD8+CD57+ T cells (not recorded which) from PBMCs. Recombination connected TRBV24-1 to TRBJ1-2, and 7 junctional nucleotides match TRBD1. The TCR originated in a human donor in good health, serving as a control. The sequenced DNA is TGTGCCACCAGTGATACCCGGACAGGCACTCTCTATGGCTACACCTTC. Protein translation: CATSDTRTGTLYGYTF.